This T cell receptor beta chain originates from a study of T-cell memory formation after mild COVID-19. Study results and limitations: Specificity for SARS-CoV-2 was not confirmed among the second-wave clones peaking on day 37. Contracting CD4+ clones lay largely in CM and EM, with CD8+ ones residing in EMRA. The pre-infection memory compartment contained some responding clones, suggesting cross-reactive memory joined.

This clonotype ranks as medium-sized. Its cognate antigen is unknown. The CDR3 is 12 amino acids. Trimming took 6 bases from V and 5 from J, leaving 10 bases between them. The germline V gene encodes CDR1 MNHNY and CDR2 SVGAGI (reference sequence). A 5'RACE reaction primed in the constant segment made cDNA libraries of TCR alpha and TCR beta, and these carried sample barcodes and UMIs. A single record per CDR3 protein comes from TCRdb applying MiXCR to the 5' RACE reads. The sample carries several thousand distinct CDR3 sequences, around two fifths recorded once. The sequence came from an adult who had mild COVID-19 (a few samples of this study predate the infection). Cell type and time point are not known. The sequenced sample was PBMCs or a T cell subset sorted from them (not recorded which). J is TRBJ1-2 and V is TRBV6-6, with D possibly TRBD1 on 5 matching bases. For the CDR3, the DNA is TGTGCCAGCAGGGAGGGGCCGTATGGCTACACCTTC. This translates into CASREGPYGYTF.